This T cell receptor (beta chain) was identified during a study of T cells in localized non-small cell lung cancer. Germline-derived CDR1 and CDR2 are SGHDT and YYEEEE. V was cut by 2 bases and J by 3 bases, with 11 bases left in between. The length of the CDR3 is 14 residues. Sequenced by immunoSEQ multiplex PCR; TCRdb stores in-frame clones only, minus some. The profile shows roughly 33,000 clones, 85% to 90% of them singletons. The receptor was isolated from a woman aged 40-70 years with stage I lung adenocarcinoma. This rearrangement joins TRBV5-6 to TRBJ2-5; TRBD2 is a possible D gene (5 bases). Sequences were derived from peripheral blood, sampled before any cancer treatment. The CDR3 sequence: CASSFTGSKETQYF. CDR3 in DNA: TGTGCCAGCAGCTTTACGGGGAGCAAAGAGACCCAGTACTTC.